A single sample gave rise to the 27 T cell receptor beta chains below, sequenced in a study of shared clonotypes between healthy human individuals. Assay: immunoSEQ multiplex PCR; the TCRdb copy retains only in-frame clones and omits some. This table holds about 2,500,000 clones, just over 90% found once. Sequenced material: naive CD4+ T cells sorted from blood. Sample subset: CD45RA+ positively selected. The receptors were gathered from a young man in good health.

V usage is TRBV19 and J usage is TRBJ1-2, with 9 bases aligning to TRBD1. This CDR3 contains 19 residues. Germline values: CDR1 LNHDA, CDR2 SQIVND (reference sequence). Trimming cost V 4 bases and J 2 bases; bases outside gene matches: 17. This CDR3 reads CASSTRAGTGTNSNYGYTF. For the CDR3, the DNA is TGTGCCAGTAGTACGCGCGCCGGGACAGGGACTAACTCGAACTATGGCTACACCTTC. The entire variable domain, with the rest obtained from reference TRBV19 and TRBJ1-2, is as follows: DGGITQSPKYLFRKEGQNVTLSCEQNLNHDAMYWYRQDPGQGLRLIYYSQIVNDFQKGDIAEGYSVSREKKESFPLTVTSAQKNPTAFYLCASSTRAGTGTNSNYGYTFGSGTRLTVV.

This rearrangement joins TRBV25-1 to TRBJ2-5, with 10 bases fitting TRBD2. J gave up 4 bases and V 3 bases, and 8 bases lay outside the gene matches. Germline CDR1 MGHDK, CDR2 SYGVNS. The CDR3 extends over 16 amino acids. CDR3 protein: CASSDWESGGAETQYF. CDR3 DNA: TGTGCCAGCAGTGATTGGGAGAGCGGGGGGGCAGAGACCCAGTACTTC.

V gene TRBV19 combines with J gene TRBJ1-6; 8 nucleotides agree with TRBD1. V shed 5 bases and J 6 bases; nucleotides not matched to a gene: 6. The CDR3 is made up of 15 amino acids. CDR1 and CDR2 (germline): LNHDA, SQIVND (reference sequence). The CDR3 loop is CASSAPGQVNSPLHF. In DNA form, the CDR3 reads TGTGCCAGTAGTGCACCGGGACAGGTTAATTCACCCCTCCACTTT.

This chain joins TRBV7-9 and TRBJ2-1; D is undetermined. This CDR3 spans 16 amino acids. Germline-derived CDR1 and CDR2 are SEHNR and FQNEAQ (reference sequence). V lost 5 bases, J lost 6 bases, and 20 bases lay in between. The CDR3 DNA reads TGTGCCAGCAGCCACTTCGCGGTACTTACGGGCAATGAGCAGTTCTTC. It is translated as CASSHFAVLTGNEQFF.

This chain joins TRBV9 and TRBJ1-3, with D possibly matching TRBD1 (6 bases). The CDR3 is 15 amino acids. The germline gives CDR1 SGDLS, CDR2 YYNGEE. V was pared by 4 bases and J by 1 base, with 12 bases between. This CDR3 reads CASSKMGASGNTIYF. The CDR3 DNA is TGTGCCAGCAGCAAAATGGGGGCGTCTGGAAACACCATATATTTT.

V and J are TRBV7-9 and TRBJ2-5; D gene unclear. The CDR3 totals 15 residues. V was shortened by 5 bases and J by 5 bases, with 18 bases between the two germline ends. Germline CDR1 and CDR2: SEHNR and FQNEAQ (reference sequence). The CDR3 nucleotides read TGTGCCAGCAGCCCTACCGCTGGGGTCGGCGAGACCCAGTACTTC. It encodes CASSPTAGVGETQYF.

The chain has TRBV6-1 and TRBJ2-6; D unresolved. Trimming cost V 8 bases and J 4 bases, with 6 bases left between them. This CDR3 has 12 amino acids. Per the germline V gene, CDR1 is MNHNS and CDR2 is SASEGT. The chain's CDR3 is CASVVGANVLTF. The CDR3 DNA reads TGTGCCAGCGTCGTCGGGGCCAACGTCCTGACTTTC.

The chain couples TRBV5-8 to TRBJ1-4; TRBD1 is a possible D gene (5 bases). With 2 bases removed from V and 8 bases from J, the gap between germline ends came to 13 bases. The CDR3 runs to 14 residues. Germline loops: CDR1 SGHTS, CDR2 YDEGEE. The CDR3 protein is CASSFMGLQEKLFF. CDR3 nucleotides: TGTGCCAGCAGCTTTATGGGACTTCAGGAAAAACTGTTTTTT.

J is TRBJ2-7 and V is TRBV7-2; 7 positions match TRBD2. Unmatched junction bases numbered 6, after V lost 4 bases and J lost 0 bases. The CDR3 is 15 residues long. Germline CDR1 reads SGHTA; CDR2 reads FQGNSA. CDR3 DNA sequence: TGTGCCAGCAGCTCATATAGCGGGTTCTCCTACGAGCAGTACTTC. Encoded protein: CASSSYSGFSYEQYF.

The chain recombines TRBV2 with TRBJ1-6; 7 nucleotides match TRBD1. CDR1 is SNHLY, CDR2 FYNNEI, per germline. Trimming took 8 bases from V and 6 from J; bases not matched to a gene: 10. CDR3 length: 15 amino acids. Here the CDR3 DNA reads TGTGCCAGCGACAAAGAGGGGGCCCCTAATTCACCCCTCCACTTT. This sequence encodes CASDKEGAPNSPLHF.

Of note for this clone: Within the sample, other DNA sequences also encode this same CDR3. The rearrangement joins TRBV5-4 to TRBJ1-2; D unclear. The germline gives CDR1 SGHNT, CDR2 YYREEE (reference sequence). The CDR3 is made up of 13 amino acids. Deletions cut 5 bases from V and 2 bases from J, with 10 bases between. The CDR3 loop reads CASSQDGNYGYTF. In nucleotides, the CDR3 is TGTGCCAGCAGTCAGGACGGGAACTATGGCTACACCTTC.

The genes are TRBV11-1 and TRBJ2-3, with D perhaps matching TRBD1 (5 bases). V lost 2 bases and J 13 bases, leaving 16 bases between the germline ends. The germline V gene has CDR1 SGHAT and CDR2 FQDESV (reference sequence). This CDR3 region has 13 residues. This CDR3 is CASSLSGSRTKYF. The DNA of the CDR3 is TGTGCCAGCAGCTTATCAGGGTCCAGGACCAAGTATTTT.

The chain carries TRBV28 and TRBJ2-1; 15 positions agree with TRBD2. The germline CDR1 and CDR2 sequences are MDHEN and SYDVKM. The CDR3 spans 16 residues. J gave up 2 bases and V 6 bases, and 2 bases lay outside the gene matches. CDR3 nucleotide sequence: TGTGCCAGCAGGTGGACTAGCGGGGGGGCCTACAATGAGCAGTTCTTC. This sequence encodes CASRWTSGGAYNEQFF.

The V and J genes are TRBV11-1 and TRBJ1-1, with 7 positions matching TRBD1. This CDR3 has 14 amino acids. CDR1 is SGHAT, CDR2 FQDESV, per germline (reference sequence). The ends lost 3 bases at V and 4 bases at J; junction bases unmatched: 5. The CDR3 bases are TGTGCCAGCAGCTTTCGACAGGGTGGCACTGAAGCTTTCTTT. As protein: CASSFRQGGTEAFF.

This chain joins TRBV5-6 and TRBJ2-7; D is possibly TRBD1 or TRBD2 (5 bases each). V lost 0 bases and J 3 bases, leaving 13 bases between the germline ends. CDR3 size: 15 residues. CDR1 and CDR2 (germline): SGHDT, YYEEEE. The CDR3 region is CASSLVRGKVYEQYF. The CDR3 coding sequence is TGTGCCAGCAGCTTGGTGAGGGGAAAAGTCTACGAGCAGTACTTC. Full variable domain (remainder filled in from reference TRBV5-6 and TRBJ2-7): DAGVTQSPTHLIKTRGQQVTLRCSPKSGHDTVSWYQQALGQGPQFIFQYYEEEERQRGNFPDRFSGHQFPNYSSELNVNALLLGDSALYLCASSLVRGKVYEQYFGPGTRLTVT.

This clone was detected a few times. Other DNA sequences in this specimen translate into the identical CDR3. CDR3 sequence: CASSPASYEQYF. The CDR3 DNA sequence: TGTGCCAGCTCACCTGCTTCCTACGAGCAGTACTTC. This rearrangement joins TRBV18 to TRBJ2-7, with unresolved D. Looked up from germline, CDR1 is KGHSH and CDR2 is LQKENI. V lost 3 bases to trimming and J lost 1 base, with 4 bases between them. CDR3 length: 12 amino acids. Full variable domain (rest looked up from reference TRBV18 and TRBJ2-7): NAGVMQNPRHLVRRRGQEARLRCSPMKGHSHVYWYRQLPEEGLKFMVYLQKENIIDESGMPKERFSAEFPKEGPSILRIQQVVRGDSAAYFCASSPASYEQYFGPGTRLTVT.

V and J are TRBV4-3 and TRBJ2-2; 10 bases align to TRBD2. Per germline, CDR1 LGHNA and CDR2 YSLEER. Trimming at V came to 0 bases and at J to 2 bases, leaving 9 bases not matched to a gene. CDR3 length equals 19 residues. As DNA, the CDR3 is TGCGCCAGCAGCCAAGATAGAGGTAGCGGGAGGCCCAACACCGGGGAGCTGTTTTTT. This codes for CASSQDRGSGRPNTGELFF.

Points on this clone: Within the sample, other DNA sequences also encode this same CDR3. The chain links TRBV19 to TRBJ2-7; TRBD1 aligns across 7 bases. Unmatched junction bases numbered 4, after V lost 1 base and J lost 1 base. The V gene's germline CDR1 is LNHDA and CDR2 SQIVND (reference sequence). The length of the CDR3 is 15 residues. The CDR3 DNA sequence: TGTGCCAGTAGTATAGGAGGGACAGCGTCCTACGAGCAGTACTTC. It translates to CASSIGGTASYEQYF. The whole variable domain, remainder taken from reference TRBV19 and TRBJ2-7, is DGGITQSPKYLFRKEGQNVTLSCEQNLNHDAMYWYRQDPGQGLRLIYYSQIVNDFQKGDIAEGYSVSREKKESFPLTVTSAQKNPTAFYLCASSIGGTASYEQYFGPGTRLTVT.

The rearrangement links TRBV9 to TRBJ2-7; D is unresolved. Germline V lookup: CDR1 SGDLS, CDR2 YYNGEE. The CDR3 totals 14 residues. V gave up 0 bases and J gave up 1 base, with 8 bases separating them. The DNA of the CDR3 is TGTGCCAGCAGCGTAGAGAGCCTTTCCTACGAGCAGTACTTC. Protein: CASSVESLSYEQYF.

Regarding this clone: Other DNA sequences in the same sample also yield this CDR3. The rearrangement links TRBV19 to TRBJ1-2; 7 bases agree with TRBD1. The V gene's germline CDR1 is LNHDA and CDR2 SQIVND (reference sequence). The junction had 6 bases not matched to a gene; V was cut back by 3 bases and J by 5 bases. There are 14 residues in the CDR3. As DNA, the CDR3 is TGTGCCAGTAGTATCGGCAGGGGGGTGTATGGCTACACCTTC. Encoded protein: CASSIGRGVYGYTF.

The chain is built from TRBV19 and TRBJ1-1; D gene ambiguous. Germline CDR1 is LNHDA and CDR2 is SQIVND (reference sequence). V lost 7 bases to trimming and J lost 1 base, with 16 bases between them. CDR3 size: 15 residues. DNA of the CDR3: TGTGCCAGTATGTTCCGGCAGCCCCCGAACACTGAAGCTTTCTTT. Its translation is CASMFRQPPNTEAFF.

The rearrangement uses TRBV6-6 and TRBJ2-7; perhaps TRBD2 as D (6 bases). Germline CDR1 reads MNHNY; CDR2 reads SVGAGI (reference sequence). The V end lost 8 bases, the J end lost 0 bases, and 17 bases lay between the germline ends. The CDR3 sequence is 15 residues long. The CDR3 protein is CASRARGSSSYEQYF. In DNA form, the CDR3 reads TGTGCCAGCCGAGCCCGGGGGAGTAGCTCCTACGAGCAGTACTTC.

As regards this clone: The sample has other DNA sequences that encode this CDR3 too. The CDR3 loop is CASSEPGYNEQFF. CDR3 DNA: TGTGCCAGCAGTGAACCAGGGTACAATGAGCAGTTCTTC. The V gene is TRBV25-1, the J gene TRBJ2-1; a possible D gene is TRBD1 (5 bases). The CDR3 has 13 amino acids. V was shortened by 2 bases and J by 4 bases, with 6 bases between the two germline ends. The germline V gene has CDR1 MGHDK and CDR2 SYGVNS.

About this clone itself: The sample holds other DNA sequences that translate to the same CDR3. The chain recombines TRBV28 with TRBJ2-6; D may match TRBD1 or TRBD2 (5 bases each). V was clipped by 3 bases and J by 2 bases, with 8 bases between them. This CDR3 contains 15 residues. The germline gives CDR1 MDHEN, CDR2 SYDVKM. The CDR3 DNA reads TGTGCCAGCAGTTTTCGAGGGGCTGGGGCCAACGTCCTGACTTTC. Its translation is CASSFRGAGANVLTF.

The V gene is TRBV19, the J gene TRBJ1-2; TRBD1 might be the D (5 bases). Germline V gene lookup returns CDR1 LNHDA and CDR2 SQIVND (reference sequence). The CDR3 loop spans 14 amino acids. Trimming pared 2 bases from V and 4 bases from J, leaving 11 bases between. CDR3 coding DNA: TGTGCCAGTAGTATACAGGGCGTCGGCTATGGCTACACCTTC. This translates into CASSIQGVGYGYTF.

The chain recombines TRBV30 with TRBJ2-1; D is possibly TRBD2 (6 bases). CDR1 and CDR2 (germline): GTSNPN, SVGIG (reference sequence). The CDR3 has 12 residues. V was cut by 2 bases and J by 13 bases, with 15 bases left in between. The CDR3 region has the DNA TGTGCCTGGAGTCCGGCCCTAGCGTTTCAGTTCTTC. Translating gives CAWSPALAFQFF.

Concerning this clone: The sample contains more than one DNA sequence encoding this CDR3. The chain employs TRBV5-1 and TRBJ2-5; D is unresolved. Trimming shortened V by 0 bases and J by 5 bases, and 5 bases separated the two germline ends. This CDR3 comprises 12 residues. CDR1 is SGHRS, CDR2 YFSETQ, per germline. This CDR3 reads CASSLAQETQYF. Here the CDR3 DNA reads TGCGCCAGCAGCTTGGCTCAGGAGACCCAGTACTTC.